The 25 T cell receptor beta chains listed next were all sequenced from one sample in a study of Ad26.COV2.S vaccination and SARS-CoV-2 variants (dated by TCRdb to about 2021). Libraries were constructed by the immunoSEQ multiplex PCR assay. TCRdb's version of the immuneACCESS table is confined to in-frame rearrangements and falls short of the full clone set. An unresolved V gene accounts for under half of the shortfall where checked; the remainder is of unknown origin. Across this sample there are about 350,000 clones, with around 89% seen only once. The top ten constitute around 5.3% of the sample. Explained via the paper, the treatment or condition label denotes: about 20 received Ad26.COV2.S at low or high dose, single or two shots; about five received placebo; per-sample allocation not given. Repertoires of vaccine and placebo recipients were sequenced from samples taken on day 63 after the first injection.

The sequencing used peripheral blood, collected in a trial of Ad26.COV2.S vaccine versus placebo. The source is a person aged 18-60 years who received the Ad26.COV2.S COVID-19 vaccine or a placebo.

The CDR3 here is CASSLVRQIKANYGYTF. The CDR3 DNA sequence: TGTGCCAGCAGTCTTGTTCGACAGATCAAGGCTAACTATGGCTACACCTTC. The V call is TRBV6-2 or TRBV6-3, the J call TRBJ1-2; TRBD1 is a possible D gene (5 bases). Germline values: CDR1 MNHEY, CDR2 SVGEGT. This CDR3 spans 17 amino acids. Trimming pared 5 bases from V and 0 bases from J, leaving 19 bases between.

The chain couples TRBV28 to TRBJ1-2, with D unresolved. Per the germline V gene, CDR1 is MDHEN and CDR2 is SYDVKM. Trimming took off 4 bases at V and 10 bases at J, with 10 bases between the two ends. The CDR3 sequence is 11 residues long. CDR3 region: CASSWRGHYTF. The CDR3 bases are TGTGCCAGCAGTTGGAGAGGGCACTACACCTTC.

The chain couples TRBV6-5 to TRBJ2-7, with D perhaps matching TRBD1 (6 bases). Trimming stripped 5 bases from V and 0 bases from J, with 11 bases between. The length of the CDR3 is 14 residues. Germline V CDR1 and CDR2: MNHEY, SVGAGI. CDR3 residues: CASSKGVSSYEQYF. The DNA for the CDR3 is TGTGCCAGCAGTAAGGGGGTTAGCTCCTACGAGCAGTACTTC.

In its sample, this clone was seen a few times. The chain couples TRBV7-9 to TRBJ1-1; D is uncertain. The germline gives CDR1 SEHNR, CDR2 FQNEAQ (reference sequence). CDR3 size: 11 residues. V was trimmed by 3 bases and J by 3 bases, leaving 2 bases between them. The CDR3 loop reads CASSFDTEAFF. CDR3 nucleotide sequence: TGTGCCAGCAGCTTTGACACTGAAGCTTTCTTT.

The rearrangement uses TRBV20-1 and TRBJ2-3, with TRBD2 identical over 11 bases. The CDR3 is 13 residues long. Per the germline V gene, CDR1 is DFQATT and CDR2 is SNEGSKA (reference sequence). The V segment lost 3 bases and the J segment 5 bases; nucleotides outside the gene matches: 1. The CDR3 sequence is CSASLAGGDTQYF. For the CDR3, the DNA is TGCAGTGCTAGTCTAGCGGGAGGAGATACGCAGTATTTT.

V usage is TRBV19 and J usage is TRBJ2-1, with D tentatively TRBD2 (5 bases). The CDR3 loop spans 15 amino acids. Trimming cost V 1 base and J 5 bases, with 12 bases left between them. The germline V gene has CDR1 LNHDA and CDR2 SQIVND (reference sequence). In DNA, the CDR3 is TGTGCCAGTAGTATAGTCCGAGGAGGCGACAATGAGCAGTTCTTC. It specifies CASSIVRGGDNEQFF.

The V and J genes are TRBV6-4 and TRBJ1-2; D is possibly TRBD1 (6 bases). Germline lookup yields CDR1 MRHNA and CDR2 SNTAGT. This CDR3 is 13 amino acids long. The germline V and J ends were trimmed by 5 bases and 7 bases, with 14 bases remaining between them. CDR3 region: CASSPSRGLGYTF. For the CDR3, the DNA is TGTGCCAGCAGTCCAAGCAGGGGCCTTGGCTACACCTTC.

The genes are TRBV7-9 and TRBJ1-1; D gene uncertain. Per the germline V gene, CDR1 is SEHNR and CDR2 is FQNEAQ (reference sequence). The CDR3 sequence is 13 residues long. V shed 4 bases and J shed 5 bases, with 11 bases lying between them. CDR3 residues: CASSYQTETEAFF. In nucleotides, the CDR3 is TGTGCCAGCAGCTATCAGACGGAGACTGAAGCTTTCTTT.

The chain combines TRBV6-6 with TRBJ1-1; 7 nucleotides match TRBD1. Germline values: CDR1 MNHNY, CDR2 SVGAGI (reference sequence). The CDR3 has 14 residues. V dropped 6 bases and J dropped 4; count of bases not matched to a gene: 8. The CDR3 nucleotides read TGTGCCAGCAGACTAGGGGGCGGAGGCACTGAAGCTTTCTTT. This translates into CASRLGGGGTEAFF.

The chain has TRBV6-6 and TRBJ1-1; D call uncertain. The CDR3 consists of 12 residues. The V and J ends lost 6 bases and 3 bases respectively, with 8 bases between them. Germline CDR1 and CDR2: MNHNY and SVGAGI (reference sequence). The CDR3 DNA sequence: TGTGCCAGCAGGGCATGGGACACTGAAGCTTTCTTT. Translated: CASRAWDTEAFF.

This sequence joins TRBV19 and TRBJ2-1; the match to TRBD1 covers 7 bases. CDR1 and CDR2 from the germline V gene are LNHDA and SQIVND (reference sequence). CDR3 length: 15 residues. The trim removed 4 bases at V and 4 bases at J, leaving 7 bases unmatched. CDR3: CASSKDDREYNEQFF. Here the CDR3 DNA reads TGTGCCAGTAGTAAGGACGACAGGGAATACAATGAGCAGTTCTTC.

This rearrangement joins TRBV28 to TRBJ2-2, with no clear D. In germline, CDR1 is MDHEN, CDR2 SYDVKM. Trimming took off 1 base at V and 4 bases at J, with 16 bases between the two ends. The CDR3 sequence is 17 residues long. The CDR3 DNA reads as TGTGCCAGCAGTTTATTTAGCTTTGGCACCACCACCGGGGAGCTGTTTTTT. Translating gives CASSLFSFGTTTGELFF.

The rearrangement uses TRBV7-9 and TRBJ2-1, with 7 bases aligning to TRBD2. Germline-derived CDR1 and CDR2 are SEHNR and FQNEAQ (reference sequence). The length of the CDR3 is 15 residues. V was clipped by 3 bases and J by 5 bases; unmatched bases: 7. For the CDR3, the DNA is TGTGCCAGCAGCTTGGGGCTAGCGGTGGACAATGAGCAGTTCTTC. This encodes CASSLGLAVDNEQFF.

The chain recombines TRBV2 with TRBJ1-4; TRBD1 aligns across 7 bases. V was pared by 6 bases and J by 7 bases, with 11 bases of the junction left unmatched. Germline CDR1 reads SNHLY; CDR2 reads FYNNEI. The length of the CDR3 is 15 residues. The CDR3 sequence: CASRGRQGVSEKLFF. The CDR3 DNA follows: TGTGCCAGCAGGGGTAGGCAGGGGGTTTCTGAAAAACTGTTTTTT.

V is TRBV24-1 and J is TRBJ2-3; 8 positions agree with TRBD2. V lost 9 bases, J lost 0 bases, and 22 bases stayed unmatched. Germline V CDR1 and CDR2: KGHDR, SFDVKD. The CDR3 has 20 amino acids. CDR3 residues: CATSGTAGVDSGYSTDTQYF. DNA for the CDR3: TGTGCCACCTCCGGTACAGCGGGAGTGGACTCCGGGTACAGCACAGATACGCAGTATTTT.

This clone showed up just a few times. This chain uses TRBV2 with TRBJ1-1; D perhaps matches TRBD1 (5 bases). Trimming shortened V by 6 bases and J by 5 bases, and 10 bases separated the two germline ends. Germline loops: CDR1 SNHLY, CDR2 FYNNEI. The CDR3 has 12 residues. DNA for the CDR3: TGTGCCAGCAGGCCGGGGGATACTGAAGCTTTCTTT. It specifies CASRPGDTEAFF.

The chain has TRBV7-2 and TRBJ2-7, with a tentative D call TRBD2 (7 bases). The V end lost 7 bases, the J end lost 4 bases, and 14 bases lay between the germline ends. The CDR3 sequence is 13 residues long. Germline CDR1 reads SGHTA; CDR2 reads FQGNSA. This chain's CDR3 is CASNPRGGYEQYF. CDR3 bases: TGTGCCAGCAACCCCAGGGGAGGGTACGAGCAGTACTTC.

The chain joins TRBV5-1 to TRBJ2-4; 9 positions match TRBD2. Germline-derived CDR1 and CDR2 are SGHRS and YFSETQ. This CDR3 region has 19 residues. The junction had 18 bases not matched to a gene; V was cut back by 4 bases and J by 4 bases. This chain's CDR3 is CASSLGSLAGLAKKNIQYF. The CDR3 bases are TGCGCCAGCAGCCTCGGCTCTCTAGCGGGATTGGCGAAAAAAAACATTCAGTACTTC.

The rearrangement uses TRBV5-4 and TRBJ2-3; the D gene is possibly TRBD2 (5 bases). Germline loops: CDR1 SGHNT, CDR2 YYREEE (reference sequence). The CDR3 is 15 residues long. V was pared by 1 base and J by 3 bases, with 12 bases between. In DNA form, the CDR3 reads TGTGCCAGCAGCTTGTCGGGTAGAGGGACAGATACGCAGTATTTT. Its protein is CASSLSGRGTDTQYF.

This rearrangement joins TRBV3-1 (or the pseudogene TRBV3-2) to TRBJ1-1; TRBD1 agrees at 9 bases. V lost 6 bases, J lost 3 bases, and 5 bases stayed unmatched. This CDR3 contains 14 residues. Germline values: CDR1 LGHDT, CDR2 YNNKEL (reference sequence). The CDR3 here is CASRHRGRHTEAFF. The CDR3 region has the DNA TGTGCCAGCAGACACAGGGGGCGGCACACTGAAGCTTTCTTT.

The V and J genes are TRBV4-2 and TRBJ1-1, with unresolved D. V was shortened by 0 bases and J by 5 bases, with 16 bases between the two germline ends. The CDR3 is 16 amino acids. The germline gives CDR1 LGHNA, CDR2 YNFKEQ. This CDR3 reads CASSQEWSSRDTEAFF. CDR3 nucleotide sequence: TGTGCCAGCAGCCAAGAGTGGTCCTCGAGGGATACTGAAGCTTTCTTT.

A single count supports this clone. V usage is TRBV3-1 (or the pseudogene TRBV3-2) and J usage is TRBJ1-1, with a weak D call TRBD1 (5 bases). V was clipped by 8 bases and J by 4 bases, with 14 bases between them. This CDR3 spans 13 amino acids. CDR1 is LGHDT, CDR2 YNNKEL, per germline (reference sequence). The CDR3 protein is CASRRGWSTEAFF. CDR3 nucleotide sequence: TGTGCCAGCCGGCGGGGGTGGAGCACTGAAGCTTTCTTT.

This clone was observed a handful of times. The V call is TRBV10-3, the J call TRBJ1-6; D gene uncertain. Germline CDR1 is ENHRY and CDR2 is SYGVKD. The CDR3 loop spans 13 amino acids. Trimming removed 10 bases from V and 3 bases from J, with 10 bases in between. CDR3 sequence (DNA): TGTGCCACCAAGAAGAGCTATAATTCACCCCTCCACTTT. Amino acids: CATKKSYNSPLHF.

This clone was picked up one time. This chain connects TRBV2 to TRBJ2-2, with unresolved D. The V end lost 4 bases, the J end lost 0 bases, and 9 bases lay between the germline ends. The CDR3 runs 15 residues. Germline loops: CDR1 SNHLY, CDR2 FYNNEI. For the CDR3, the DNA is TGTGCCAGCAGTGTAGATTCCACGAACACCGGGGAGCTGTTTTTT. This translates into CASSVDSTNTGELFF.

A remark on this clone: One end of the junction is discordant with germline, which a read error may explain. The sample holds other DNA sequences that translate to the same CDR3. V gene TRBV2 combines with J gene TRBJ2-7, with a tentative D call TRBD1 (6 bases). Germline CDR1 reads SNHLY; CDR2 reads FYNNEI. The CDR3 length is 17 residues. CDR3 bases: TGTGCCAGCACTAAAGACAGGAGTGCCGTAAGCTCCTACGAGCAGTATTTC. Its protein product is CASTKDRSAVSSYEQYF.